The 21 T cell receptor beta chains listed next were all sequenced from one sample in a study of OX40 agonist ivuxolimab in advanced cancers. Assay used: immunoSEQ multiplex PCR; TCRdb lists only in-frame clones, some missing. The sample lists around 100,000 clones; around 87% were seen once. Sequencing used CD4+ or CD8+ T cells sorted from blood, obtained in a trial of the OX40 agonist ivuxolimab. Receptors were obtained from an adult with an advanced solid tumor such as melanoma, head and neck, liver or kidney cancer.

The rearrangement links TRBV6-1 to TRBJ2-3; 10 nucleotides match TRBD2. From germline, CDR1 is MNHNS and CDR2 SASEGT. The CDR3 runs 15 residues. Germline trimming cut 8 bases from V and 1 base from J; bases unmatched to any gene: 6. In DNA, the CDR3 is TGTGCCAGCTCTCACGGACTAGCGGGCACAGATACGCAGTATTTT. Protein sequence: CASSHGLAGTDTQYF.

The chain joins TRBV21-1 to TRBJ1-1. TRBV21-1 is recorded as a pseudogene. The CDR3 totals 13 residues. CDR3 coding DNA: TGTGCCAGCAGCCAAAAAGTCAGGGAGGGAGCTTTCTTT. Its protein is CASSQKVREGAFF.

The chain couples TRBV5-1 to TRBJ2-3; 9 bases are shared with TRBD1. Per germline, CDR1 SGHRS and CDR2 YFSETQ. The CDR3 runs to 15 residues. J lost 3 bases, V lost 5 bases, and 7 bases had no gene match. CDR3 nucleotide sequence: TGCGCCAGCAGTTCGGGACAGGGATGGACAGATACGCAGTATTTT. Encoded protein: CASSSGQGWTDTQYF.

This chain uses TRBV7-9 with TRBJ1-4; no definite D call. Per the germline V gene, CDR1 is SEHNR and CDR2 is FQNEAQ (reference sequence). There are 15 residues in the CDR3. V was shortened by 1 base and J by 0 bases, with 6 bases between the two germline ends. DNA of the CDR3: TGTGCCAGCAGCTTAGTAGGTGCAACTAATGAAAAACTGTTTTTT. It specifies CASSLVGATNEKLFF.

The CDR3 spells CASSEMPGHSLEQYF. For the CDR3, the DNA is TGTGCCAGCAGCGAAATGCCGGGACACTCTCTCGAGCAGTACTTC. The chain combines TRBV7-3 with TRBJ2-7; D is possibly TRBD1 (6 bases). Germline CDR1 reads SGHTA; CDR2 reads FQGTGA. V was pared by 5 bases and J by 6 bases, with 20 bases between. This CDR3 has 15 amino acids.

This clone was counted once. CDR3 coding DNA: TGTGCCAGCAGTTTATGGGGGGCGAGCTCCGGGGCCAACGTCCTGACTTTC. It specifies CASSLWGASSGANVLTF. The chain recombines TRBV27 with TRBJ2-6, with D tentatively TRBD1 or TRBD2 (6 bases each). Trimming removed 1 base at V and 4 bases at J, with 14 bases between. The CDR3 has 17 residues. Per germline, CDR1 MNHEY and CDR2 SMNVEV (reference sequence).

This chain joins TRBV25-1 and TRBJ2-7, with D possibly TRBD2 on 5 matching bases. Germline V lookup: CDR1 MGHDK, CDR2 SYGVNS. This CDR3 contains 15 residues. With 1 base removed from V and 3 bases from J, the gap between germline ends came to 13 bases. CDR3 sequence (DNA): TGTGCCAGCAGTGAATCGCTAGCCGGGGTCTACGAGCAGTACTTC. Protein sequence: CASSESLAGVYEQYF.

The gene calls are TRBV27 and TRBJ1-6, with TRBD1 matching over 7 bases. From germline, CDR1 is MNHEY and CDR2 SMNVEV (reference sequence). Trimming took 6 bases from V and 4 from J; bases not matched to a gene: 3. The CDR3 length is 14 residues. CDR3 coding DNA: TGTGCCAGCAGCCTGGGACAGTATAATTCACCCCTCCACTTT. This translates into CASSLGQYNSPLHF.

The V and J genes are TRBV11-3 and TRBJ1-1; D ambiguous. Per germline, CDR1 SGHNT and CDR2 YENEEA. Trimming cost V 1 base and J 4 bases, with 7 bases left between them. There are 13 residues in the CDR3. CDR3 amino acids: CASSLVRSTEAFF. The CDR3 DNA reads TGTGCCAGCAGCTTAGTTAGAAGCACTGAAGCTTTCTTT.

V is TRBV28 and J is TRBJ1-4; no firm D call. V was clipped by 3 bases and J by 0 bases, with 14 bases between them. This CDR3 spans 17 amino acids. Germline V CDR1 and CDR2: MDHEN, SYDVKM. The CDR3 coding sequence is TGTGCCAGCAGTTTGATCGGGCGGGGTGCAACTAATGAAAAACTGTTTTTT. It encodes CASSLIGRGATNEKLFF.

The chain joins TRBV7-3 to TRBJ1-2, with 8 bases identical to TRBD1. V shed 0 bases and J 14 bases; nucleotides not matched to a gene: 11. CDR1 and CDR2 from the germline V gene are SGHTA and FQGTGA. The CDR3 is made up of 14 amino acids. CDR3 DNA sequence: TGTGCCAGCAGCTTAACGTTGATAGGACAGGGTTTAACCTTC. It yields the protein CASSLTLIGQGLTF.

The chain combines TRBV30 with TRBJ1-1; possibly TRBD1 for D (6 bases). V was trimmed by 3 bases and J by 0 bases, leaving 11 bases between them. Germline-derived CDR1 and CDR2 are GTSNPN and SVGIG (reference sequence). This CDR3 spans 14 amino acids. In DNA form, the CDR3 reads TGTGCCTGGAGAGCGAGGGGGGTGAACACTGAAGCTTTCTTT. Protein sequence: CAWRARGVNTEAFF.

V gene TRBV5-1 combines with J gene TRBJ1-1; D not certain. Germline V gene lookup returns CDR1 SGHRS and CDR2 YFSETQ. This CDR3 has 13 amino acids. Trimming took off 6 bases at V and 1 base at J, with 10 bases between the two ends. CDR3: CASKVETNTEAFF. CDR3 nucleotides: TGCGCCAGCAAAGTGGAGACGAACACTGAAGCTTTCTTT.

CDR3 region: CASSILLWGQQHGYTF. DNA of the CDR3: TGTGCCAGTAGTATATTATTGTGGGGACAGCAACATGGCTACACCTTC. The rearrangement uses TRBV19 and TRBJ1-2; TRBD1 agrees at 7 bases. The germline V gene has CDR1 LNHDA and CDR2 SQIVND (reference sequence). The CDR3 is 16 amino acids. The trim removed 2 bases at V and 6 bases at J, leaving 12 bases unmatched.

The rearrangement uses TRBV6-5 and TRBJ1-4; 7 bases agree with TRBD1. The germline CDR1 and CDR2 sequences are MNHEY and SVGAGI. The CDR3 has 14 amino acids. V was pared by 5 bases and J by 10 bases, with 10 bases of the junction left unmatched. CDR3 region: CASSRDSPRGKLFF. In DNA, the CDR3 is TGTGCCAGCAGTAGGGACAGTCCGAGGGGAAAACTGTTTTTT.

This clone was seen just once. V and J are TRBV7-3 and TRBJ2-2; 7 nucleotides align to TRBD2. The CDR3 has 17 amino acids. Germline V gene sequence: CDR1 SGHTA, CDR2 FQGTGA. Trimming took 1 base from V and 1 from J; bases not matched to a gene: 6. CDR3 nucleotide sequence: TGTGCCAGCAGCTTAATGGAACCTAGCGGGAACACCGGGGAGCTGTTTTTT. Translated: CASSLMEPSGNTGELFF.

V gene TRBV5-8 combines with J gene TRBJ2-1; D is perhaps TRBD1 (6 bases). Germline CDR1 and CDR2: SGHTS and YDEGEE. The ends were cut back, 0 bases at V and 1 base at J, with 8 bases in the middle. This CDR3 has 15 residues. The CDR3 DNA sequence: TGTGCCAGCAGCTTGGGGGACACTTCCTACAATGAGCAGTTCTTC. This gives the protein CASSLGDTSYNEQFF.

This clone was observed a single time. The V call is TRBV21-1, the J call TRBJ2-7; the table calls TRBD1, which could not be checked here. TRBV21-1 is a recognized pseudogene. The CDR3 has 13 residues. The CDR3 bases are TGTGCCAGCAGGTTGACAGCGACCTACGAGCAGTACTTC. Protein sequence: CASRLTATYEQYF.

In DNA, the CDR3 is TGTGCCAGCGCCGTTTATGGCTACACCTTC. It encodes CASAVYGYTF. This rearrangement joins TRBV6-1 to TRBJ1-2; D remains ambiguous. The CDR3 length is 10 residues. From germline, CDR1 is MNHNS and CDR2 SASEGT. V was cut by 8 bases and J by 5 bases, with 6 bases left in between.

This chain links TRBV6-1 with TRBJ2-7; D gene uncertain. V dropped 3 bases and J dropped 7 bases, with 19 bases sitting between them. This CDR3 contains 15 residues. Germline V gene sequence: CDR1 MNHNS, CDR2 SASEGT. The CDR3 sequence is CASSEQRPPSGEQYF. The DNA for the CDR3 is TGTGCCAGCAGTGAGCAGCGACCCCCCTCCGGGGAGCAGTACTTC.

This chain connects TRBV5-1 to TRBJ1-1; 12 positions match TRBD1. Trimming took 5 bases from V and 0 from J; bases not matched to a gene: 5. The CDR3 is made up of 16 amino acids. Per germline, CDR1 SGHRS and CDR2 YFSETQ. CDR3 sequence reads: CASSPGTGGLNTEAFF. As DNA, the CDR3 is TGCGCCAGCAGTCCCGGGACAGGGGGCTTGAACACTGAAGCTTTCTTT.